These 28 T cell receptor beta chains originate from one sample sequenced in a study of response to subunit inactivated influenza vaccine. TCRdb itself ran the RT-PCR reads through MiXCR, one entry per CDR3 protein. The sample contains fewer than 750,000 distinct CDR3 sequences, around 13% of which appear only once. The sequenced sample was PBMCs from blood, obtained less than 13 days after vaccination. The receptors here all came from a man aged 45 to 65 who received an inactivated influenza vaccine.

This clonotype has ten or more counts. The CDR3 here is CASSGGTSQETQYF. Written as DNA, the CDR3 is TGTGCCAGCAGCGGGGGGACATCCCAAGAGACCCAGTACTTC. The chain employs TRBV6-1 and TRBJ2-5, with a possible D match to TRBD2 (7 bases). Germline V gene data show CDR1 as MNHNS and CDR2 as SASEGT. Trimming shortened V by 6 bases and J by 1 base, and 12 bases separated the two germline ends. CDR3 size: 14 residues.

The genes are TRBV29-1 and TRBJ1-2; a possible D gene is TRBD1 (5 bases). Trimming pared 3 bases from V and 6 bases from J, leaving 14 bases between. The CDR3 consists of 13 residues. Germline CDR1 and CDR2: SQVTM and ANQGSEA. CDR3 loop: CSVDDGTRDGYTF. CDR3 sequence (DNA): TGCAGCGTTGATGATGGGACCCGGGATGGCTACACCTTC.

The genes are TRBV14 and TRBJ2-5; possible D gene TRBD2, 5 bases. The V gene's germline CDR1 is SGHDN and CDR2 FVKESK. The V end lost 3 bases, the J end lost 7 bases, and 15 bases lay between the germline ends. There are 14 residues in the CDR3. The CDR3 protein is CASSQRGNEGTQYF. CDR3 in DNA: TGTGCCAGCAGCCAGAGAGGGAATGAGGGGACCCAGTACTTC.

This clonotype occurred a few times. The chain joins TRBV7-2 to TRBJ2-7; D is uncertain. V lost 7 bases and J 2 bases, leaving 9 bases between the germline ends. The CDR3 is 12 amino acids. Germline values: CDR1 SGHTA, CDR2 FQGNSA. CDR3 DNA sequence: TGTGCCAGCATGTCCCGAGCCTACGAGCAGTACTTC. Translation gives CASMSRAYEQYF.

This chain uses TRBV12-3 or TRBV12-4 with TRBJ1-1, with TRBD1 as a possible D gene (5 bases). CDR3 length equals 13 residues. The germline V and J ends were trimmed by 7 bases and 2 bases, with 11 bases remaining between them. CDR3 coding DNA: TGTGCCAGCACCTGGACACTAAACACTGAAGCTTTCTTT. Protein: CASTWTLNTEAFF.

There are many counts of this clonotype. The chain's CDR3 is CATSRDQPGTGELFF. CDR3 DNA sequence: TGTGCCACCAGCAGAGATCAGCCGGGCACCGGGGAGCTGTTTTTT. The rearrangement links TRBV15 to TRBJ2-2; D is unresolved. Germline V lookup: CDR1 LNHNV, CDR2 YYDKDF (reference sequence). Trimming left V 0 bases short and J 4 bases short, with 9 bases between. CDR3 length: 15 amino acids.

This clonotype was observed a handful of times. The V gene is TRBV4-3, the J gene TRBJ2-2; TRBD2 matches at 11 bases. After removal of 0 bases from V and 3 bases from J, the junction contained 9 bases not matched to a gene. This CDR3 region has 19 residues. Germline V CDR1 and CDR2: LGHNA, YSLEER. The CDR3 is CASSQEPRTSGGYTGELFF. In DNA, the CDR3 is TGCGCCAGCAGCCAAGAGCCCCGTACTAGCGGGGGTTACACCGGGGAGCTGTTTTTT.

This clonotype was picked up a small number of times. This chain links TRBV19 with TRBJ1-1; unclear D gene. The germline CDR1 and CDR2 sequences are LNHDA and SQIVND (reference sequence). Deletions cut 3 bases from V and 0 bases from J, with 5 bases between. CDR3 length: 13 amino acids. In DNA, the CDR3 is TGTGCCAGTAGTATTCTACTGAACACTGAAGCTTTCTTT. Its translation is CASSILLNTEAFF. Supplemented by reference TRBV19 and TRBJ1-1, the full variable domain reads DGGITQSPKYLFRKEGQNVTLSCEQNLNHDAMYWYRQDPGQGLRLIYYSQIVNDFQKGDIAEGYSVSREKKESFPLTVTSAQKNPTAFYLCASSILLNTEAFFGQGTRLTVV.

The chain uses TRBV7-2 and TRBJ2-1; 10 bases are shared with TRBD2. The germline gives CDR1 SGHTA, CDR2 FQGNSA. This CDR3 spans 18 amino acids. V lost 0 bases, J lost 2 bases, and 7 bases stayed unmatched. The CDR3 bases are TGTGCCAGCAGCTTAGCGGGGCTAAGCGGGAGGGCCTACAATGAGCAGTTCTTC. It is translated as CASSLAGLSGRAYNEQFF. The whole variable domain, filled in from reference TRBV7-2 and TRBJ2-1, reads GAGVSQSPSNKVTEKGKDVELRCDPISGHTALYWYRQSLGQGLEFLIYFQGNSAPDKSGLPSDRFSAERTGGSVSTLTIQRTQQEDSAVYLCASSLAGLSGRAYNEQFFGPGTRLTVL.

This clonotype was recorded a few times. The chain is built from TRBV4-3 and TRBJ2-7; possibly TRBD1 for D (6 bases). CDR1 is LGHNA, CDR2 YSLEER, per germline. This CDR3 is built from 15 residues. V was shortened by 1 base and J by 3 bases, with 13 bases between the two germline ends. This CDR3 is CASSQGHQGGYEQYF. The DNA for the CDR3 is TGCGCCAGCAGCCAAGGTCATCAAGGGGGCTACGAGCAGTACTTC.

The chain carries TRBV14 and TRBJ2-3; D remains ambiguous. The CDR3 totals 16 residues. Germline CDR1 and CDR2: SGHDN and FVKESK. V lost 0 bases, J lost 0 bases, and 10 bases lay in between. CDR3 amino acids: CASSQEGIESTDTQYF. The CDR3 coding sequence is TGTGCCAGCAGCCAAGAGGGGATAGAAAGCACAGATACGCAGTATTTT.

This clonotype appeared a few times. The chain joins TRBV6-5 to TRBJ1-1; 7 nucleotides agree with TRBD1. The CDR3 is 16 amino acids. The V gene end was trimmed by 2 bases and the J gene end by 4 bases; junction bases not matched to a gene: 10. Germline assignment: CDR1 MNHEY and CDR2 SVGAGI. The CDR3 region is CASSYIQPGQITEAFF. CDR3 in DNA: TGTGCCAGCAGTTACATACAACCGGGACAGATCACTGAAGCTTTCTTT.

This chain uses TRBV6-2 or TRBV6-3 with TRBJ2-7; D may be TRBD1 or TRBD2 (5 bases each). The V gene lost 0 bases and the J gene lost 3 bases, with 15 bases spanning the gap. The CDR3 has 16 amino acids. CDR1 MNHEY and CDR2 SVGEGT come from the germline V gene. The CDR3 sequence: CASSYSGSGPIYEQYF. CDR3 bases: TGTGCCAGCAGTTACTCGGGCTCGGGACCGATCTACGAGCAGTACTTC.

This chain joins TRBV27 and TRBJ2-2, with D possibly TRBD1 on 5 matching bases. The V end lost 5 bases, the J end lost 11 bases, and 9 bases lay between the germline ends. This CDR3 region has 11 residues. CDR1 and CDR2 (germline): MNHEY, SMNVEV (reference sequence). In DNA, the CDR3 is TGTGCCAGCAGTCCAGACAGAGAGCTGTTTTTT. It codes for CASSPDRELFF.

The V call is TRBV2, the J call TRBJ1-5; 9 positions agree with TRBD1. The trim removed 6 bases at V and 4 bases at J, leaving 7 bases unmatched. The CDR3 runs to 15 residues. Germline V lookup: CDR1 SNHLY, CDR2 FYNNEI. CDR3 region: CASRKTGTGNQPQHF. The CDR3 bases are TGTGCCAGCAGGAAAACCGGGACAGGGAATCAGCCCCAGCATTTT.

The chain couples TRBV7-2 to TRBJ1-1; TRBD1 matches 7 bases. CDR1 is SGHTA, CDR2 FQGNSA, per germline. The CDR3 contains 16 residues. The ends lost 5 bases at V and 1 base at J; junction bases unmatched: 10. This CDR3 reads CASSTRQGGRNTEAFF. The DNA for the CDR3 is TGTGCCAGCAGCACTCGACAGGGAGGGAGGAACACTGAAGCTTTCTTT.

This clonotype has a handful of counts. The chain joins TRBV11-1 to TRBJ2-1; 15 bases are a match to TRBD2. Germline CDR1 is SGHAT and CDR2 is FQDESV (reference sequence). V was pared by 0 bases and J by 0 bases, with 9 bases of the junction left unmatched. The CDR3 contains 21 residues. In nucleotides, the CDR3 is TGTGCCAGCAGCTTAGCCCCGGGACTAGCGGGAGGTCTAAGCTCCTACAATGAGCAGTTCTTC. This encodes CASSLAPGLAGGLSSYNEQFF.

This clonotype was seen repeatedly, ten times or more. V gene TRBV5-1 combines with J gene TRBJ2-7; 12 bases are a match to TRBD2. Germline CDR1 SGHRS, CDR2 YFSETQ. The V segment lost 4 bases and the J segment 3 bases; nucleotides outside the gene matches: 2. This CDR3 is 14 amino acids long. The DNA of the CDR3 is TGCGCCAGCAGCCTGACTAGCGGGAGCTACGAGCAGTACTTC. Protein product: CASSLTSGSYEQYF.

This chain's CDR3 is CASSPFFINEKLFF. In DNA, the CDR3 is TGTGCCAGCAGTCCTTTCTTTATTAATGAAAAACTGTTTTTT. The genes are TRBV28 and TRBJ1-4; D gene uncertain. The germline V gene encodes CDR1 MDHEN and CDR2 SYDVKM. The ends were cut back, 5 bases at V and 4 bases at J, with 11 bases in the middle. The CDR3 is 14 amino acids.

This clonotype was counted only a few times. V and J are TRBV29-1 and TRBJ1-2; 10 bases are a match to TRBD1. The CDR3 contains 13 residues. The J segment lost 3 bases and the V segment lost 6 bases, leaving 4 bases of the junction unmatched. CDR1 SQVTM and CDR2 ANQGSEA come from the germline V gene. CDR3 in DNA: TGCAGCGTCCAGGGACAGGGGTACTATGGCTACACCTTC. This codes for CSVQGQGYYGYTF. Full variable domain (rest looked up from reference TRBV29-1 and TRBJ1-2): SAVISQKPSRDICQRGTSLTIQCQVDSQVTMMFWYRQQPGQSLTLIATANQGSEATYESGFVIDKFPISRPNLTFSTLTVSNMSPEDSSIYLCSVQGQGYYGYTFGSGTRLTVV.

This chain links TRBV2 with TRBJ1-1, with D perhaps TRBD1 (6 bases). CDR3 length: 10 residues. CDR1 and CDR2 (germline): SNHLY, FYNNEI. Trimming removed 6 bases at V and 11 bases at J, with 10 bases between. The CDR3 nucleotides read TGTGCCAGCAGAAATACAGGGGCTTTCTTT. Amino acid sequence: CASRNTGAFF.

In this sample, this clonotype turned up many times. The chain has TRBV7-6 and TRBJ2-5; D possibly corresponds to TRBD1 (6 bases). V dropped 1 base and J dropped 2 bases, with 8 bases sitting between them. Germline CDR1 is SGHVS and CDR2 is FNYEAQ. This CDR3 contains 14 residues. The CDR3 sequence: CASSLGDRQETQYF. The CDR3 nucleotides read TGTGCCAGCAGCTTAGGAGACAGGCAAGAGACCCAGTACTTC.

This clonotype was observed a few times. This chain uses TRBV4-3 with TRBJ2-5; weak D call: TRBD1 (5 bases). Germline lookup yields CDR1 LGHNA and CDR2 YSLEER. The CDR3 loop spans 17 amino acids. V was trimmed by 1 base and J by 3 bases, leaving 18 bases between them. The CDR3 protein is CASSQGVGARWKETQYF. CDR3 nucleotide sequence: TGCGCCAGCAGCCAAGGGGTTGGGGCGCGGTGGAAAGAGACCCAGTACTTC.

Only a few counts were recorded for this clonotype. V usage is TRBV20-1 and J usage is TRBJ2-2; 12 positions agree with TRBD1. Germline V gene data show CDR1 as DFQATT and CDR2 as SNEGSKA (reference sequence). The CDR3 is 14 residues long. The J segment lost 7 bases and the V segment lost 6 bases, leaving 6 bases of the junction unmatched. The CDR3 coding sequence is TGCAGTGCACCCGGGACAGGGGGCATCGGGGAGCTGTTTTTT. Its protein product is CSAPGTGGIGELFF.

The genes are TRBV4-3 and TRBJ2-7, with TRBD2 matching over 10 bases. Germline V gives CDR1 LGHNA, CDR2 YSLEER. The CDR3 is made up of 17 amino acids. The J segment lost 4 bases and the V segment lost 0 bases, leaving 9 bases of the junction unmatched. In DNA, the CDR3 is TGCGCCAGCAGCCAAGAAGATGGGCTAGCGGGAGATTACGAGCAGTACTTC. Translated, it gives CASSQEDGLAGDYEQYF.

This clonotype has at least ten counts. The chain couples TRBV24-1 to TRBJ2-6, with unresolved D. V dropped 4 bases and J dropped 0 bases, with 9 bases sitting between them. Germline lookup yields CDR1 KGHDR and CDR2 SFDVKD. The CDR3 length is 16 residues. As DNA, the CDR3 is TGTGCCACCAGTGAACGGACCAGCTCTGGGGCCAACGTCCTGACTTTC. Translated, it gives CATSERTSSGANVLTF.

The J gene is TRBJ2-3, the V gene TRBV5-1, with D perhaps TRBD1 (6 bases). The CDR3 totals 15 residues. Germline V gene data show CDR1 as SGHRS and CDR2 as YFSETQ. Trimming stripped 2 bases from V and 1 base from J, with 11 bases between. Written as DNA, the CDR3 is TGCGCCAGCAGCTTAACAGGGTTAGGCACAGATACGCAGTATTTT. Translating it yields CASSLTGLGTDTQYF.

This clonotype was detected only a few times. The J gene is TRBJ2-3, the V gene TRBV7-2, with D uncertain. The CDR3 is 15 amino acids. The V and J ends lost 5 bases and 6 bases respectively, with 18 bases between them. Germline V gene sequence: CDR1 SGHTA, CDR2 FQGNSA. This CDR3 reads CASSATALKWDTQYF. CDR3 DNA: TGTGCCAGCAGCGCCACAGCCTTAAAGTGGGATACGCAGTATTTT.